These 20 T cell receptor beta chains originate from one sample sequenced in a study of T cell responses to AZD1222 COVID-19 vaccine. Clones were sequenced by immunoSEQ multiplex PCR, and TCRdb holds only the in-frame ones, with some missing. Of around 97,000 clones listed, 80% to 90% are singletons. Sequenced here: peripheral blood, sampled on day 0 of AZD1222 vaccination. The receptor source for this set is an adult in good health.

This sequence joins TRBV3-1 (or the pseudogene TRBV3-2) and TRBJ2-3; a weak D match, TRBD2 (6 bases). Trimming removed 6 bases from V and 6 bases from J, with 13 bases in between. This CDR3 is 13 amino acids long. From germline, CDR1 is LGHDT and CDR2 YNNKEL (reference sequence). In nucleotides, the CDR3 is TGTGCCAGCAGGACTAGAGGGTCGGATACGCAGTATTTT. Translation gives CASRTRGSDTQYF.

This clone was counted between two and nine times. The chain employs TRBV4-2 and TRBJ1-6; 8 bases agree with TRBD1. V dropped 2 bases and J dropped 2; count of bases not matched to a gene: 5. Germline loops: CDR1 LGHNA, CDR2 YNFKEQ. This CDR3 contains 17 residues. The CDR3 region is CASSQSSTGAYNSPLHF. The CDR3 DNA is TGTGCCAGCAGCCAATCCTCGACAGGGGCCTATAATTCACCCCTCCACTTT.

The chain joins TRBV4-3 to TRBJ2-2; a possible D gene is TRBD2 (6 bases). Germline CDR1 is LGHNA and CDR2 is YSLEER. CDR3 length: 15 residues. Trimming cost V 3 bases and J 4 bases, with 12 bases left between them. The CDR3 protein is CASSQTGVVTGELFF. In DNA form, the CDR3 reads TGCGCCAGCAGCCAGACGGGAGTCGTCACCGGGGAGCTGTTTTTT.

Turning to this clone: This specimen includes other DNA sequences encoding the same CDR3. The chain is built from TRBV10-3 and TRBJ1-5; a possible D gene is TRBD1 (5 bases). Trimming took off 3 bases at V and 2 bases at J, with 8 bases between the two ends. The CDR3 has 14 amino acids. From germline, CDR1 is ENHRY and CDR2 SYGVKD. The CDR3 DNA follows: TGTGCCATCAGTGATCTAGGGGGCAATCAGCCCCAGCATTTT. Translated, it gives CAISDLGGNQPQHF.

The V and J genes are TRBV9 and TRBJ2-3, with D perhaps matching TRBD2 (6 bases). The CDR3 has 15 amino acids. Trimming shortened V by 1 base and J by 2 bases, and 11 bases separated the two germline ends. The germline gives CDR1 SGDLS, CDR2 YYNGEE. CDR3 protein: CASSVQPGATDTQYF. Here the CDR3 DNA reads TGTGCCAGCAGCGTACAACCGGGAGCCACAGATACGCAGTATTTT.

The chain couples TRBV7-2 to TRBJ1-6; 8 positions agree with TRBD1. Losses at the gene ends were 5 bases for V and 8 bases for J; bases not matched to a gene: 8. The CDR3 covers 15 residues. CDR1 and CDR2 (germline): SGHTA, FQGNSA. CDR3 region: CASSLRTGSDSPLHF. The CDR3 DNA follows: TGTGCCAGCAGCCTACGGACAGGGAGCGATTCACCCCTCCACTTT.

This clone was seen a few times. The chain employs TRBV6-2 or TRBV6-3 and TRBJ1-1, with TRBD1 as a possible D gene (5 bases). The V and J ends lost 0 bases and 0 bases respectively, with 11 bases between them. The CDR3 sequence is 16 residues long. The germline V gene has CDR1 MNHEY and CDR2 SVGEGT. The CDR3 here is CASSYSPTAMNTEAFF. CDR3 DNA: TGTGCCAGCAGTTACTCGCCGACAGCTATGAACACTGAAGCTTTCTTT.

This clone was seen only once. The rearrangement joins TRBV7-9 to TRBJ1-2, with D maybe TRBD1 (5 bases). This CDR3 has 17 amino acids. Trimming cost V 5 bases and J 5 bases, with 24 bases left between them. Germline lookup yields CDR1 SEHNR and CDR2 FQNEAQ (reference sequence). CDR3 nucleotide sequence: TGTGCCAGCAGCCTTACAAGTTCAGGGCGAAGCGGTTATGGCTACACCTTC. Amino acid sequence: CASSLTSSGRSGYGYTF.

J is TRBJ2-7 and V is TRBV5-1; 8 bases agree with TRBD1. Germline V gene lookup returns CDR1 SGHRS and CDR2 YFSETQ. The CDR3 is made up of 17 amino acids. J gave up 4 bases and V 0 bases, and 12 bases lay outside the gene matches. The CDR3 DNA reads as TGCGCCAGCAGCTTGGGTCCCGAGGACAGGGTTGCGTACGAGCAGTACTTC. Translating gives CASSLGPEDRVAYEQYF. Full variable domain (rest looked up from reference TRBV5-1 and TRBJ2-7): KAGVTQTPRYLIKTRGQQVTLSCSPISGHRSVSWYQQTPGQGLQFLFEYFSETQRNKGNFPGRFSGRQFSNSRSEMNVSTLELGDSALYLCASSLGPEDRVAYEQYFGPGTRLTVT.

This clone occurred once. V usage is TRBV6-5 and J usage is TRBJ2-7; D is undetermined. Trimming took off 3 bases at V and 0 bases at J, with 12 bases between the two ends. CDR3 length equals 15 residues. The germline V gene encodes CDR1 MNHEY and CDR2 SVGAGI. CDR3 residues: CASSYTGVASYEQYF. As DNA, the CDR3 is TGTGCCAGCAGTTATACCGGAGTAGCCTCCTACGAGCAGTACTTC.

The chain couples TRBV16 to TRBJ1-4; D is uncertain. The V end lost 3 bases, the J end lost 8 bases, and 19 bases lay between the germline ends. The germline CDR1 and CDR2 sequences are KGHSY and FQNENV. There are 16 residues in the CDR3. CDR3 residues: CASSHPRGGLVEKLFF. The CDR3 DNA follows: TGTGCCAGCAGCCACCCCCGGGGTGGGCTTGTGGAAAAACTGTTTTTT.

The CDR3 protein is CASSRTGNYGYTF. The CDR3 DNA follows: TGCGCCAGCAGTCGAACGGGAAACTATGGCTACACCTTC. The chain links TRBV23-1 to TRBJ1-2, with D hard to call. TRBV23-1 is flagged as an ORF with uncertain function. There are 13 residues in the CDR3. Between the trimmed V and J ends, which lost 4 bases and 2 bases, there was a span of 8 bases.

The chain joins TRBV9 to TRBJ1-5, with D possibly TRBD1 on 5 matching bases. The CDR3 totals 16 residues. The V gene lost 0 bases and the J gene lost 5 bases, with 15 bases spanning the gap. Germline CDR1 reads SGDLS; CDR2 reads YYNGEE. The DNA of the CDR3 is TGTGCCAGCAGCGTAGGATCAGGGCGAGGGGATCAGCCCCAGCATTTT. Translated, it gives CASSVGSGRGDQPQHF.

A note on this clone: Other DNA sequences in the same sample also yield this CDR3. The chain joins TRBV9 to TRBJ1-1; the D gene is possibly TRBD1 (5 bases). Germline values: CDR1 SGDLS, CDR2 YYNGEE. This CDR3 is built from 13 residues. Trimming removed 1 base from V and 2 bases from J, with 6 bases in between. The CDR3 loop is CASSVQGNTEAFF. The CDR3 DNA is TGTGCCAGCAGCGTACAGGGAAACACTGAAGCTTTCTTT.

This clone was found a few times. V and J are TRBV10-3 and TRBJ2-7; D not resolved. Per germline, CDR1 ENHRY and CDR2 SYGVKD. This CDR3 comprises 15 residues. Trimming took 2 bases from V and 0 from J, leaving 11 bases between them. The CDR3 loop is CAISEAYIPSYEQYF. The CDR3 region has the DNA TGTGCCATCAGTGAGGCTTACATACCCTCCTACGAGCAGTACTTC.

This chain links TRBV12-3 or TRBV12-4 with TRBJ1-5; 9 nucleotides align to TRBD1. There are 13 residues in the CDR3. V shed 5 bases and J 7 bases; nucleotides not matched to a gene: 3. CDR3 sequence: CASSRQGEQPQHF. The CDR3 region has the DNA TGTGCCAGCAGTCGACAGGGGGAGCAGCCCCAGCATTTT.

The chain uses TRBV12-3 or TRBV12-4 and TRBJ1-6, with D possibly being TRBD1 (5 bases). V was pared by 6 bases and J by 8 bases, with 11 bases between. The CDR3 spans 13 residues. The CDR3 DNA reads as TGTGCCAGCAGCCTCATGGGGGATTCACCCCTCCACTTT. It translates to CASSLMGDSPLHF.

DNA for the CDR3: TGTGCCAGCAGCTTGGCCGGTAGGAGGACGGGCACTGAAGCTTTCTTT. Protein: CASSLAGRRTGTEAFF. The chain combines TRBV5-4 with TRBJ1-1; unclear D gene. V gave up 0 bases and J gave up 4 bases, with 16 bases separating them. The CDR3 contains 16 residues. Germline lookup yields CDR1 SGHNT and CDR2 YYREEE (reference sequence).

Comments on this clone: The same CDR3 also results from other DNA sequences found in this sample. V usage is TRBV9 and J usage is TRBJ2-2, with TRBD1 as a possible D gene (5 bases). Germline V gives CDR1 SGDLS, CDR2 YYNGEE. Trimming removed 0 bases from V and 2 bases from J, with 5 bases in between. This CDR3 region has 14 residues. CDR3 in DNA: TGTGCCAGCAGCGTAGGGACAAACACCGGGGAGCTGTTTTTT. It yields the protein CASSVGTNTGELFF.

This sequence joins TRBV18 and TRBJ1-1, with 7 bases fitting TRBD1. Germline CDR1 KGHSH, CDR2 LQKENI. This CDR3 has 15 residues. V was clipped by 3 bases and J by 7 bases; unmatched bases: 11. DNA for the CDR3: TGTGCCAGCTCACCCGACAGGGCGCGAAGGGTTGAAGCTTTCTTT. Its protein is CASSPDRARRVEAFF. Full variable domain (rest looked up from reference TRBV18 and TRBJ1-1): NAGVMQNPRHLVRRRGQEARLRCSPMKGHSHVYWYRQLPEEGLKFMVYLQKENIIDESGMPKERFSAEFPKEGPSILRIQQVVRGDSAAYFCASSPDRARRVEAFFGQGTRLTVV.